The 26 T cell receptor beta chains below come from one sample, sequenced in a study of cytomegalovirus exposure and HLA in healthy donors. Use of 60 Vbeta and 13 Jbeta primers characterized the PCR. TCRdb's table, derived via immunoSEQ multiplex PCR, lists solely in-frame clones and lacks some. The sample has 100,000 or so clones; approximately 85% are singletons. Sequenced material: PBMCs. These receptors originate from a man aged 25 to 40 in good health and CMV-seronegative.

The chain uses TRBV10-3 and TRBJ1-5; 8 bases map to TRBD1. Germline lookup yields CDR1 ENHRY and CDR2 SYGVKD. Losses at the gene ends were 10 bases for V and 1 base for J; bases not matched to a gene: 3. The CDR3 is 13 residues long. The CDR3 region is CANGQGSNQPQHF. CDR3 nucleotides: TGTGCCAACGGACAGGGCAGCAATCAGCCCCAGCATTTT.

This clone turned up a few times. V and J are TRBV6-1 and TRBJ1-5; perhaps TRBD1 as D (5 bases). CDR1 MNHNS and CDR2 SASEGT come from the germline V gene. The CDR3 is 16 amino acids. The V end was cut by 2 bases, the J end by 0 bases, with 11 bases between. The chain's CDR3 is CASSELTEYSNQPQHF. The CDR3 DNA reads TGTGCCAGCAGTGAACTGACAGAGTATAGCAATCAGCCCCAGCATTTT.

The chain combines TRBV27 with TRBJ2-3, with 9 bases identical to TRBD1. The CDR3 is made up of 15 amino acids. V shed 4 bases and J 4 bases; nucleotides not matched to a gene: 6. The germline V gene has CDR1 MNHEY and CDR2 SMNVEV (reference sequence). CDR3 loop: CASSWGTGSADTQYF. DNA of the CDR3: TGTGCCAGCAGTTGGGGGACAGGGAGTGCAGATACGCAGTATTTT.

The V and J genes are TRBV19 and TRBJ1-6; D not resolved. Trimming left V 9 bases short and J 0 bases short, with 12 bases between. The V gene's germline CDR1 is LNHDA and CDR2 SQIVND (reference sequence). The CDR3 covers 15 residues. The CDR3 is CASAQLFSYNSPLHF. CDR3 nucleotides: TGTGCCAGCGCACAGTTGTTCTCCTATAATTCACCCCTCCACTTT.

The chain joins TRBV16 to TRBJ1-2, with D perhaps matching TRBD1 (5 bases). The length of the CDR3 is 17 residues. The V end was cut by 2 bases, the J end by 0 bases, with 16 bases between. Germline V gene lookup returns CDR1 KGHSY and CDR2 FQNENV. CDR3 region: CASSQIWGAEPNYGYTF. CDR3 sequence (DNA): TGTGCCAGCAGCCAAATCTGGGGCGCAGAACCTAACTATGGCTACACCTTC. Variable domain in full (rest from reference TRBV16 and TRBJ1-2): GEEVAQTPKHLVRGEGQKAKLYCAPIKGHSYVFWYQQVLKNEFKFLISFQNENVFDETGMPKERFSAKCLPNSPCSLEIQATKLEDSAVYFCASSQIWGAEPNYGYTFGSGTRLTVV.

V usage is TRBV9 and J usage is TRBJ2-3; D is ambiguous. The CDR3 has 16 residues. Germline V gene sequence: CDR1 SGDLS, CDR2 YYNGEE. The V and J ends lost 0 bases and 0 bases respectively, with 11 bases between them. The chain's CDR3 is CASSVDRHTSTDTQYF. The CDR3 DNA reads as TGTGCCAGCAGCGTAGACAGACACACAAGCACAGATACGCAGTATTTT.

The chain is built from TRBV29-1 and TRBJ2-5, with D uncertain. The V end was cut by 3 bases, the J end by 1 base, with 6 bases between. Germline CDR1 and CDR2: SQVTM and ANQGSEA. This CDR3 has 12 residues. CDR3 sequence reads: CSVESSQETQYF. The CDR3 DNA sequence: TGCAGCGTTGAGAGTAGCCAAGAGACCCAGTACTTC.

About this clone itself: This CDR3 is also generated by other DNA sequences in the sample. This chain links TRBV28 with TRBJ2-7; possible D gene TRBD2, 6 bases. CDR1 and CDR2 from the germline V gene are MDHEN and SYDVKM. The V end was cut by 3 bases, the J end by 3 bases, with 12 bases between. The CDR3 totals 14 residues. The CDR3 loop is CASSLAGGVYEQYF. In nucleotides, the CDR3 is TGTGCCAGCAGTTTGGCAGGCGGGGTCTACGAGCAGTACTTC.

The V gene is TRBV28, the J gene TRBJ1-6, with TRBD1 matching over 8 bases. Germline CDR1 and CDR2: MDHEN and SYDVKM. This CDR3 has 15 amino acids. The J segment lost 9 bases and the V segment lost 8 bases, leaving 12 bases of the junction unmatched. CDR3 in DNA: TGTGCCAGCGTCGAGAGGGGACAGGTCGGTTCACCCCTCCACTTT. This encodes CASVERGQVGSPLHF.

The chain links TRBV30 to TRBJ2-7; TRBD1 matches 8 bases. This CDR3 comprises 16 residues. The junction had 14 bases not matched to a gene; V was cut back by 0 bases and J by 7 bases. Germline CDR1 GTSNPN, CDR2 SVGIG (reference sequence). For the CDR3, the DNA is TGTGCCTGGAGTGTAAGCCGGACAGGGTTAGTCCGGGAGCAGTACTTC. As protein: CAWSVSRTGLVREQYF.

The gene calls are TRBV9 and TRBJ2-5, with D maybe TRBD1 (5 bases). The CDR3 covers 17 residues. The V end lost 0 bases, the J end lost 1 base, and 16 bases lay between the germline ends. Germline lookup yields CDR1 SGDLS and CDR2 YYNGEE. The CDR3 protein is CASSVDTGDTAQETQYF. Here the CDR3 DNA reads TGTGCCAGCAGCGTAGACACAGGCGATACCGCCCAAGAGACCCAGTACTTC.

The V and J genes are TRBV6-5 and TRBJ1-5; D call uncertain. Germline CDR1 is MNHEY and CDR2 is SVGAGI. With 0 bases removed from V and 0 bases from J, the gap between germline ends came to 6 bases. CDR3 length: 15 residues. The CDR3 here is CASSYSQVSNQPQHF. The CDR3 DNA sequence: TGTGCCAGCAGTTACTCTCAGGTTAGCAATCAGCCCCAGCATTTT.

The V gene is TRBV5-1, the J gene TRBJ2-7, with 8 bases that match TRBD1. This CDR3 is 17 amino acids long. The junction had 13 bases not matched to a gene; V was cut back by 2 bases and J by 3 bases. Germline V gives CDR1 SGHRS, CDR2 YFSETQ. CDR3 coding DNA: TGCGCCAGCAGCTTTGATGAGGTTCAGGGGGCGGGCTACGAGCAGTACTTC. This sequence encodes CASSFDEVQGAGYEQYF.

V gene TRBV6-5 combines with J gene TRBJ1-4; D remains ambiguous. The CDR3 has 14 amino acids. V gave up 0 bases and J gave up 7 bases, with 9 bases separating them. CDR1 and CDR2 from the germline V gene are MNHEY and SVGAGI. CDR3 protein: CASSYSNSREKLFF. As DNA, the CDR3 is TGTGCCAGCAGTTACTCGAACTCCCGTGAAAAACTGTTTTTT.

The V gene is TRBV7-9, the J gene TRBJ2-3; tentatively, D is TRBD2 (6 bases). The V gene's germline CDR1 is SEHNR and CDR2 FQNEAQ (reference sequence). This CDR3 region has 14 residues. Trimming removed 5 bases from V and 6 bases from J, with 15 bases in between. The CDR3 region has the DNA TGTGCCAGCAGCACAGAGGGCGGGGCGGATACGCAGTATTTT. It yields the protein CASSTEGGADTQYF.

The chain employs TRBV5-1 and TRBJ1-5; D is ambiguous. CDR3 length: 14 amino acids. Germline V gene lookup returns CDR1 SGHRS and CDR2 YFSETQ. Deletions cut 2 bases from V and 5 bases from J, with 11 bases between. The CDR3 sequence: CASSLYGNDQPQHF. In nucleotides, the CDR3 is TGCGCCAGCAGCTTATACGGGAACGATCAGCCCCAGCATTTT.

The J gene is TRBJ1-4, the V gene TRBV4-3; 9 positions agree with TRBD1. With V trimmed by 3 bases and J by 8 bases, 4 bases remained unmatched. Germline lookup yields CDR1 LGHNA and CDR2 YSLEER. There are 14 residues in the CDR3. Here the CDR3 reads CASSHDRGREKLFF. The CDR3, as DNA: TGCGCCAGCAGCCACGACAGGGGGAGGGAAAAACTGTTTTTT.

The DNA of the CDR3 is TGTGCCAGCAGACTGGACACATTAGACTACACCTTC. It specifies CASRLDTLDYTF. The rearrangement joins TRBV5-4 to TRBJ1-2, with D maybe TRBD1 (5 bases). Trimming pared 5 bases from V and 10 bases from J, leaving 15 bases between. The CDR3 is 12 residues long. CDR1 and CDR2 (germline): SGHNT, YYREEE (reference sequence).

The rearrangement links TRBV2 to TRBJ1-2; D possibly corresponds to TRBD1 (6 bases). V was cut by 8 bases and J by 2 bases, with 12 bases left in between. CDR1 is SNHLY, CDR2 FYNNEI, per germline. The CDR3 has 13 residues. The chain's CDR3 is CASLLGHNYGYTF. The CDR3 DNA sequence: TGTGCCAGCCTCTTGGGACACAACTATGGCTACACCTTC.

The rearrangement joins TRBV7-9 to TRBJ2-7; TRBD1 matches at 7 bases. With V trimmed by 5 bases and J by 3 bases, 4 bases remained unmatched. Germline V gene sequence: CDR1 SEHNR, CDR2 FQNEAQ (reference sequence). The CDR3 contains 13 residues. CDR3 residues: CASSPGTDYEQYF. Written as DNA, the CDR3 is TGTGCCAGCAGCCCCGGGACAGACTACGAGCAGTACTTC.

The chain is built from TRBV6-1 and TRBJ1-5; D is ambiguous. Germline V gene lookup returns CDR1 MNHNS and CDR2 SASEGT. The V and J ends lost 11 bases and 2 bases respectively, with 10 bases between them. CDR3 length: 12 residues. As DNA, the CDR3 is TGTGCCGGCAAGAGTGGCAATCAGCCCCAGCATTTT. Translated: CAGKSGNQPQHF.

This clone was counted once. This chain uses TRBV5-1 with TRBJ2-5; tentative D call: TRBD1 (5 bases). CDR3 length: 13 residues. Germline V CDR1 and CDR2: SGHRS, YFSETQ. V was cut by 2 bases and J by 5 bases, with 10 bases left in between. The CDR3 region is CASSFAGRETQYF. Written as DNA, the CDR3 is TGCGCCAGCAGCTTCGCAGGGCGGGAGACCCAGTACTTC.

This chain joins TRBV7-9 and TRBJ1-2; 7 nucleotides line up with TRBD1. V lost 5 bases, J lost 3 bases, and 6 bases stayed unmatched. The CDR3 runs to 14 residues. Germline lookup yields CDR1 SEHNR and CDR2 FQNEAQ (reference sequence). CDR3 sequence (DNA): TGTGCCAGCAGCGCCAACAGGGGCGACTATGGCTACACCTTC. As protein: CASSANRGDYGYTF.

CDR3 amino acids: CASSPHRVGGNTIYF. The CDR3 region has the DNA TGTGCCAGCAGCCCACACAGGGTGGGTGGAAACACCATATATTTT. The chain couples TRBV9 to TRBJ1-3, with a possible D match to TRBD1 (6 bases). The V end lost 4 bases, the J end lost 3 bases, and 14 bases lay between the germline ends. Germline V gene lookup returns CDR1 SGDLS and CDR2 YYNGEE. The CDR3 length is 15 residues.

This sequence joins TRBV10-3 and TRBJ2-7; TRBD1 matches 7 bases. Germline-derived CDR1 and CDR2 are ENHRY and SYGVKD. With V trimmed by 4 bases and J by 1 base, 4 bases remained unmatched. The CDR3 runs to 14 residues. The CDR3 DNA sequence: TGTGCCATCAGTGTATCAGGGGGTTCCTACGAGCAGTACTTC. As protein: CAISVSGGSYEQYF.

The CDR3 protein is CASSPRASGSVKGANVLTF. The CDR3 nucleotides are TGTGCCAGCAGCCCCAGGGCCAGCGGGAGTGTGAAGGGGGCCAACGTCCTGACTTTC. The chain couples TRBV5-4 to TRBJ2-6; 8 positions agree with TRBD2. CDR1 SGHNT and CDR2 YYREEE come from the germline V gene (reference sequence). V was pared by 4 bases and J by 4 bases, with 16 bases of the junction left unmatched. This CDR3 is 19 amino acids long.